Shown below are 18 T cell receptor beta chains from a single sample sequenced in a study of cytomegalovirus exposure and HLA in healthy donors. The PCR made use of 60 Vbeta and 13 Jbeta primers. Only in-frame clones appear in the TCRdb table, and some are missing; sequencing was by immunoSEQ multiplex PCR. In the table there are some 120,000 clones, around 80% of which are singletons. Sequences were obtained from PBMCs. These receptors were taken from a woman between 18 and 30 years old in good health and CMV-seronegative.

This rearrangement joins TRBV5-4 to TRBJ2-3; unclear D gene. The V end lost 4 bases, the J end lost 0 bases, and 3 bases lay between the germline ends. CDR3 length equals 12 residues. The germline V gene encodes CDR1 SGHNT and CDR2 YYREEE (reference sequence). CDR3 sequence: CASSLSTDTQYF. The CDR3 DNA sequence: TGTGCCAGCAGCCTGAGCACAGATACGCAGTATTTT.

V is TRBV5-1 and J is TRBJ2-5; no firm D call. The germline gives CDR1 SGHRS, CDR2 YFSETQ. The CDR3 runs 14 residues. The V and J ends lost 0 bases and 3 bases respectively, with 9 bases between them. The CDR3 spells CASSLDRPKETQYF. As DNA, the CDR3 is TGCGCCAGCAGCTTGGACAGACCTAAAGAGACCCAGTACTTC. Using reference TRBV5-1 and TRBJ2-5 for the parts outside the CDR3, the full variable domain is KAGVTQTPRYLIKTRGQQVTLSCSPISGHRSVSWYQQTPGQGLQFLFEYFSETQRNKGNFPGRFSGRQFSNSRSEMNVSTLELGDSALYLCASSLDRPKETQYFGPGTRLLVL.

This chain links TRBV25-1 with TRBJ1-1; no clear D gene. The CDR3 contains 13 residues. Germline CDR1 and CDR2: MGHDK and SYGVNS. V lost 1 base and J lost 7, with 10 bases in between. The CDR3 protein is CASSEFEGGEAFF. As DNA, the CDR3 is TGTGCCAGCAGTGAATTTGAGGGCGGTGAAGCTTTCTTT.

The chain joins TRBV2 to TRBJ1-6; D ambiguous. In germline, CDR1 is SNHLY, CDR2 FYNNEI. The CDR3 is made up of 15 amino acids. Deletions cut 4 bases from V and 5 bases from J, with 12 bases between. The CDR3 sequence is CASSGRTGNNSPLHF. The CDR3 DNA is TGTGCCAGCAGTGGAAGAACGGGAAATAATTCACCCCTCCACTTT.

The chain carries TRBV6-5 and TRBJ1-2, with D perhaps TRBD1 (5 bases). In germline, CDR1 is MNHEY, CDR2 SVGAGI. V was cut by 1 base and J by 7 bases, with 7 bases left in between. The CDR3 sequence is 12 residues long. CDR3 sequence: CASSYWGSGYTF. DNA for the CDR3: TGTGCCAGCAGTTACTGGGGCTCTGGCTACACCTTC.

In this sample, this clone turned up a few times. The genes are TRBV10-3 and TRBJ1-4; maybe TRBD1 (6 bases). Germline CDR1 ENHRY, CDR2 SYGVKD. The ends were cut back, 7 bases at V and 7 bases at J, with 13 bases in the middle. The length of the CDR3 is 13 residues. The CDR3 sequence is CAIMRGFGEKLFF. Here the CDR3 DNA reads TGTGCCATCATGAGGGGGTTTGGTGAAAAACTGTTTTTT.

The chain links TRBV5-6 to TRBJ1-1; maybe TRBD1 (5 bases). V lost 3 bases to trimming and J lost 7 bases, with 10 bases between them. Per germline, CDR1 SGHDT and CDR2 YYEEEE. The CDR3 is 12 residues long. CDR3 protein: CASSWGGNEAFF. As DNA, the CDR3 is TGTGCCAGCAGCTGGGGGGGGAATGAAGCTTTCTTT. The full variable domain, in which reference TRBV5-6 and TRBJ1-1 provide the parts outside the CDR3, is DAGVTQSPTHLIKTRGQQVTLRCSPKSGHDTVSWYQQALGQGPQFIFQYYEEEERQRGNFPDRFSGHQFPNYSSELNVNALLLGDSALYLCASSWGGNEAFFGQGTRLTVV.

The chain has TRBV4-1 and TRBJ1-1; 11 bases fit TRBD1. This CDR3 has 17 amino acids. Trimming took 5 bases from V and 0 from J; bases not matched to a gene: 8. Germline V gives CDR1 MGHRA, CDR2 YSYEKL. The CDR3 sequence: CASSSRDRGTLNTEAFF. CDR3 DNA: TGCGCCAGCAGCTCCCGGGACAGGGGGACTTTGAACACTGAAGCTTTCTTT.

The J gene is TRBJ1-2, the V gene TRBV19; 9 positions match TRBD1. CDR1 LNHDA and CDR2 SQIVND come from the germline V gene (reference sequence). V dropped 4 bases and J dropped 8; count of bases not matched to a gene: 5. The CDR3 covers 13 residues. DNA for the CDR3: TGTGCCAGTAGTACCTGGACAGGGGACGGCTACACCTTC. Translating it yields CASSTWTGDGYTF. The entire variable domain, with the rest obtained from reference TRBV19 and TRBJ1-2, is as follows: DGGITQSPKYLFRKEGQNVTLSCEQNLNHDAMYWYRQDPGQGLRLIYYSQIVNDFQKGDIAEGYSVSREKKESFPLTVTSAQKNPTAFYLCASSTWTGDGYTFGSGTRLTVV.

The gene calls are TRBV5-4 and TRBJ2-7; 13 bases map to TRBD2. The CDR3 runs 15 residues. CDR1 is SGHNT, CDR2 YYREEE, per germline (reference sequence). J gave up 6 bases and V 3 bases, and 6 bases lay outside the gene matches. CDR3 loop: CASSYGTSGNREQYF. The DNA of the CDR3 is TGTGCCAGCAGCTACGGGACTAGCGGGAACCGCGAGCAGTACTTC.

The chain combines TRBV9 with TRBJ2-1, with TRBD2 matching 7 bases. The germline V gene encodes CDR1 SGDLS and CDR2 YYNGEE. The trim removed 1 base at V and 3 bases at J, leaving 4 bases unmatched. The CDR3 spans 15 residues. This CDR3 reads CASSVSLADYNEQFF. The CDR3 DNA is TGTGCCAGCAGCGTAAGCCTAGCGGACTACAATGAGCAGTTCTTC.

The chain uses TRBV5-5 and TRBJ2-5, with a possible D match to TRBD2 (6 bases). The CDR3 has 15 amino acids. V lost 4 bases to trimming and J lost 4 bases, with 17 bases between them. Germline CDR1 and CDR2: SGHKS and YYEKEE (reference sequence). The chain's CDR3 is CASSGSGRFIETQYF. CDR3 bases: TGTGCCAGCAGCGGGTCCGGGAGATTTATAGAGACCCAGTACTTC. The whole variable domain, filled in from reference TRBV5-5 and TRBJ2-5, reads DAGVTQSPTHLIKTRGQQVTLRCSPISGHKSVSWYQQVLGQGPQFIFQYYEKEERGRGNFPDRFSARQFPNYSSELNVNALLLGDSALYLCASSGSGRFIETQYFGPGTRLLVL.

The chain is built from TRBV28 and TRBJ1-5; 7 bases align to TRBD1. Germline V gives CDR1 MDHEN, CDR2 SYDVKM. The CDR3 contains 16 residues. The trim removed 0 bases at V and 6 bases at J, leaving 8 bases unmatched. The DNA for the CDR3 is TGTGCCAGCAGTTTATGGTCCGAGACAGGGCCTCAGCCCCAGCATTTT. The encoded protein is CASSLWSETGPQPQHF.

This clone was picked up a small number of times. The rearrangement uses TRBV18 and TRBJ1-5; perhaps TRBD1 as D (6 bases). This CDR3 is 15 amino acids long. V lost 2 bases to trimming and J lost 5 bases, with 13 bases between them. CDR1 and CDR2 from the germline V gene are KGHSH and LQKENI. CDR3: CASSPGQGPHQPQHF. The CDR3 DNA reads as TGTGCCAGCTCACCAGGGCAGGGGCCCCATCAGCCCCAGCATTTT.

The V call is TRBV7-2, the J call TRBJ2-1, with 8 bases matching TRBD2. CDR1 and CDR2 (germline): SGHTA, FQGNSA. This CDR3 has 15 residues. Trimming at V came to 3 bases and at J to 8 bases, leaving 9 bases not matched to a gene. CDR3 coding DNA: TGTGCCAGCAGCTTCGGGAGGGGTCATGGGGATGAGCAGTTCTTC. As protein: CASSFGRGHGDEQFF.

The chain employs TRBV5-4 and TRBJ2-2; D unclear. Germline CDR1 reads SGHNT; CDR2 reads YYREEE (reference sequence). Trimming removed 4 bases from V and 2 bases from J, with 6 bases in between. CDR3 length equals 13 residues. CDR3 sequence: CASSLLNTGELFF. The CDR3, as DNA: TGTGCCAGCAGCCTACTTAACACCGGGGAGCTGTTTTTT.

This clone was detected once. Compared with germline, one end of the junction differs, possibly owing to a read error. This chain uses TRBV7-8 with TRBJ2-2; 13 bases are shared with TRBD2. The CDR3 extends over 16 amino acids. Germline V gene data show CDR1 as SGHVS and CDR2 as FQNEAQ. The CDR3 DNA reads TGTGCCAGCAGCCCGGGACTAGCGGGATACACCGGGCAGCTGTTTTTT. It codes for CASSPGLAGYTGQLFF.

The genes are TRBV19 and TRBJ2-1; no clear D gene. V lost 0 bases and J lost 2, with 8 bases in between. This CDR3 comprises 15 residues. The germline gives CDR1 LNHDA, CDR2 SQIVND (reference sequence). CDR3 in amino acids: CASSIEKRPYNEQFF. CDR3 nucleotide sequence: TGTGCCAGTAGTATAGAAAAGCGACCCTACAATGAGCAGTTCTTC.